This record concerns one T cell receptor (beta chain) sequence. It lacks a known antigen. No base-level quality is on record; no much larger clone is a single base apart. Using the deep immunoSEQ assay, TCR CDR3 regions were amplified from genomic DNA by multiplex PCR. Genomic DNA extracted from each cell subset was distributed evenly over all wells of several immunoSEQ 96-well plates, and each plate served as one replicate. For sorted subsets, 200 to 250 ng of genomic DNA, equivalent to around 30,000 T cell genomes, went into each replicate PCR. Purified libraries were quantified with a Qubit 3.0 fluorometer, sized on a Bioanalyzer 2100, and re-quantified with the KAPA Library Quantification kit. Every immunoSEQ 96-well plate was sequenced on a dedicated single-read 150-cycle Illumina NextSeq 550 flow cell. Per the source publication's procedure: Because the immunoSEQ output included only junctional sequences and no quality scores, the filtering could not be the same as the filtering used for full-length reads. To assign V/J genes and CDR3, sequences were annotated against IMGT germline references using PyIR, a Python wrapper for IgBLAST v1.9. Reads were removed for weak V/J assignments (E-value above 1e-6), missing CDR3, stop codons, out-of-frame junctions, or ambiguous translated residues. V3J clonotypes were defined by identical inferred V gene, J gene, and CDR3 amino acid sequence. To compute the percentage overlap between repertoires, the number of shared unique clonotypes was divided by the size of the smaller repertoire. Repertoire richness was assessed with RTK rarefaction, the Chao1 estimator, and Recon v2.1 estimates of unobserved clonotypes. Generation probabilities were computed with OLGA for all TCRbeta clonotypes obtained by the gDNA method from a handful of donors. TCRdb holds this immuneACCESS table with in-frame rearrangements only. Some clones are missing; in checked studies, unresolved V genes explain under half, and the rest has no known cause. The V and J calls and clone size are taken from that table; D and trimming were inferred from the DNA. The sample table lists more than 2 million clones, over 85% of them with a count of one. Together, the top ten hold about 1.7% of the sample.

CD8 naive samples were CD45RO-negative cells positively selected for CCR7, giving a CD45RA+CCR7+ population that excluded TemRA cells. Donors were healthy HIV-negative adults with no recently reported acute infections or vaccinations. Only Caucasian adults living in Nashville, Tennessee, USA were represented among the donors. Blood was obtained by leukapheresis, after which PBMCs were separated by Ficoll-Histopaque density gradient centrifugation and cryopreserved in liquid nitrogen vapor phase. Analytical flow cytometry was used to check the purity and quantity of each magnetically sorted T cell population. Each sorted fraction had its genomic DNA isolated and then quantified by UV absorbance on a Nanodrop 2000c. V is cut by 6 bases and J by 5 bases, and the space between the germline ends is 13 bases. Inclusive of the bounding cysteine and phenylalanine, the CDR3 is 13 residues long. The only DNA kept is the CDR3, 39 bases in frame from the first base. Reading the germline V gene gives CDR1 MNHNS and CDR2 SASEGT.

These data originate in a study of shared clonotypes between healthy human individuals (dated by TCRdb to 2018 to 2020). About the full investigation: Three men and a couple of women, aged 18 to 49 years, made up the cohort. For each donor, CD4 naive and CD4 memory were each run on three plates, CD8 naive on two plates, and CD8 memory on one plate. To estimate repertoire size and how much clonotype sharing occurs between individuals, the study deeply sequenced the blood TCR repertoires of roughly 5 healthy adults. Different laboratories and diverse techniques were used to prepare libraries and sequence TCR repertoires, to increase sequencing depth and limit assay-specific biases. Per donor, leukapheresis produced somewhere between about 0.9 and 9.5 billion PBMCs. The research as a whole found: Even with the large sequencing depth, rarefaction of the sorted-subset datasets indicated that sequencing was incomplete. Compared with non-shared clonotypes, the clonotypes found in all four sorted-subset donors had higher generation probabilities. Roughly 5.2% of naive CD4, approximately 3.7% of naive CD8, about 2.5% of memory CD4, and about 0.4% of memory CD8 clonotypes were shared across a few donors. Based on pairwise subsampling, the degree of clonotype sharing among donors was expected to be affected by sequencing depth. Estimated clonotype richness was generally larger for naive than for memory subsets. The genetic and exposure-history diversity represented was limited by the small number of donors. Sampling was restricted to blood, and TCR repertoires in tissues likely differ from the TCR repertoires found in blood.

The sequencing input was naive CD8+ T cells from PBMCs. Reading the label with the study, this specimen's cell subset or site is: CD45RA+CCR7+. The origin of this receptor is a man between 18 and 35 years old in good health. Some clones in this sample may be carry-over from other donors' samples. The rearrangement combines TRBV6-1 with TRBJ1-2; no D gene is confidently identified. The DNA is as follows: TGTGCCAGCAGATTACCAGGTGTATATGGCTACACCTTC. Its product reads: CASRLPGVYGYTF.